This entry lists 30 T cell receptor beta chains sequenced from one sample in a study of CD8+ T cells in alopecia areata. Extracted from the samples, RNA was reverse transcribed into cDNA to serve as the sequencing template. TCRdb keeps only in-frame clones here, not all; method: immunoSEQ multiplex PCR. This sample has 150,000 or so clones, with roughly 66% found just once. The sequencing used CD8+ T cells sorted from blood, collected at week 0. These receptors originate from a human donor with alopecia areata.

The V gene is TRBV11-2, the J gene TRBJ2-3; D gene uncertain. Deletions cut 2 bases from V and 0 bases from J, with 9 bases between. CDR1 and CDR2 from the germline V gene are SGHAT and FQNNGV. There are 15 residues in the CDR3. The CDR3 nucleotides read TGTGCCAGCAGCTTACTCAGTCCAAGCACAGATACGCAGTATTTT. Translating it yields CASSLLSPSTDTQYF.

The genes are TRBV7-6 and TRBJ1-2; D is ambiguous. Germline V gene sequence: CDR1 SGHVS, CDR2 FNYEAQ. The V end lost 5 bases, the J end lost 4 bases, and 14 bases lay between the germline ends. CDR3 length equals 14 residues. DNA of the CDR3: TGTGCCAGCAGCCCCGCCGGGTCGGGCTATGGCTACACCTTC. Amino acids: CASSPAGSGYGYTF.

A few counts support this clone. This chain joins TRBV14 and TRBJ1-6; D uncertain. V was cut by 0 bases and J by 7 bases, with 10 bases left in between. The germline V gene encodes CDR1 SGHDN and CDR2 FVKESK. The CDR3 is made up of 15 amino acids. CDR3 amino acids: CASSQERALNSPLHF. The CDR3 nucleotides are TGTGCCAGCAGCCAAGAAAGGGCTTTGAATTCACCCCTCCACTTT.

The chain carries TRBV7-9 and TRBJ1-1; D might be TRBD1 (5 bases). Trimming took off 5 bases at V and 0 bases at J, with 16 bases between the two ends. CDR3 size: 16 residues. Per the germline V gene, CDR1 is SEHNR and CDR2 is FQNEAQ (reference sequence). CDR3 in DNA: TGTGCCAGCAGCGGACGTGAGGGACTGATGAACACTGAAGCTTTCTTT. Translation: CASSGREGLMNTEAFF. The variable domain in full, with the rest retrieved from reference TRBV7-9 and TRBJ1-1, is DTGVSQNPRHKITKRGQNVTFRCDPISEHNRLYWYRQTLGQGPEFLTYFQNEAQLEKSRLLSDRFSAERPKGSFSTLEIQRTEQGDSAMYLCASSGREGLMNTEAFFGQGTRLTVV.

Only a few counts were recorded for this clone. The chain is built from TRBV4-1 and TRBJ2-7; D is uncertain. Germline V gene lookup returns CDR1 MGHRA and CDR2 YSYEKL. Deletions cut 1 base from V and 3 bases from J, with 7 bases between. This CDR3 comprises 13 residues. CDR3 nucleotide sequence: TGCGCCAGCAGCCAAGCGCCCTACTACGAGCAGTACTTC. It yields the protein CASSQAPYYEQYF.

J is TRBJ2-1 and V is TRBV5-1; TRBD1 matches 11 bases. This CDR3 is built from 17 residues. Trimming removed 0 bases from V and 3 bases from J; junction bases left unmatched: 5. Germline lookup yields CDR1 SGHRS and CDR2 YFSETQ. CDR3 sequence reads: CASSLVGTGGNYNEQFF. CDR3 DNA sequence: TGCGCCAGCAGCTTGGTAGGGACAGGGGGAAACTACAATGAGCAGTTCTTC.

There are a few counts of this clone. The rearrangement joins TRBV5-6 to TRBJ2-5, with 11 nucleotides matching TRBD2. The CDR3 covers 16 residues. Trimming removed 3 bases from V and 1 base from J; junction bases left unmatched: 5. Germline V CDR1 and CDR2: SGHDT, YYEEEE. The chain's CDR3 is CASSSTSGDVQETQYF. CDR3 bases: TGTGCCAGCAGCTCGACTAGCGGGGACGTCCAAGAGACCCAGTACTTC.

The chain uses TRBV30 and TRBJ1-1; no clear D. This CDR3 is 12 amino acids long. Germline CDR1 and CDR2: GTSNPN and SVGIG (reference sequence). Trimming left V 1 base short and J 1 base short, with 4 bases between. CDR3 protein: CAWSEGNTEAFF. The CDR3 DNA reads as TGTGCCTGGAGTGAGGGGAACACTGAAGCTTTCTTT.

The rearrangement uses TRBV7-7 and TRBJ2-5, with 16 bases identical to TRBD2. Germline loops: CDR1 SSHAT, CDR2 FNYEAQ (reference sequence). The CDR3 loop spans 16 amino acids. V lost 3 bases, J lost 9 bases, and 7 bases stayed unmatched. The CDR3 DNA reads TGTGCCAGCAGCTTCCTTCCGGGACTAGCGGGGGGGTCCCAGTACTTC. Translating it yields CASSFLPGLAGGSQYF.

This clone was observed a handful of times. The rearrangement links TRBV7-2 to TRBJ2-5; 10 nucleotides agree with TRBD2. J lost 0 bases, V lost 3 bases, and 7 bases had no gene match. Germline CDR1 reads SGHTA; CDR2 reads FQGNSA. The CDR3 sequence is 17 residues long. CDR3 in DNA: TGTGCCAGCAGCTTCCGAGCGGGGGGGCTGTACCAAGAGACCCAGTACTTC. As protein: CASSFRAGGLYQETQYF. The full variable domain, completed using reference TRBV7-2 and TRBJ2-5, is GAGVSQSPSNKVTEKGKDVELRCDPISGHTALYWYRQSLGQGLEFLIYFQGNSAPDKSGLPSDRFSAERTGGSVSTLTIQRTQQEDSAVYLCASSFRAGGLYQETQYFGPGTRLLVL.

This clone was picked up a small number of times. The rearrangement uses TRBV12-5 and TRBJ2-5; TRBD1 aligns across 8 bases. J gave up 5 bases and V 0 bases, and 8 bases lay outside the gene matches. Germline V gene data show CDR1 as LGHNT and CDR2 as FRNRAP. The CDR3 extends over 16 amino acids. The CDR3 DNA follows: TGTGCTAGTGGTTTGGTACCGACAGGGGACGGGGAGACCCAGTACTTC. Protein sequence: CASGLVPTGDGETQYF.

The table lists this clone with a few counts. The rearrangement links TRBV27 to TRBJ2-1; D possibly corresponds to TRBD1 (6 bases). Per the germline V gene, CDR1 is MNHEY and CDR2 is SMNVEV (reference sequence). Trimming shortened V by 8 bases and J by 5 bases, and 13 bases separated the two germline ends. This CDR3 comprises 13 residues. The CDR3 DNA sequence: TGTGCCAGCTCGTGGGGGCCCAACAATGAGCAGTTCTTC. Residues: CASSWGPNNEQFF.

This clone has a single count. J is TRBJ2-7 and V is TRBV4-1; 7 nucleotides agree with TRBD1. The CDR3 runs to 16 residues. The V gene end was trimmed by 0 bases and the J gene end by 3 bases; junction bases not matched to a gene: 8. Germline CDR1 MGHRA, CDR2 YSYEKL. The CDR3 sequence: CASSQEFDRDRYEQYF. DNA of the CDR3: TGCGCCAGCAGCCAAGAGTTCGACAGGGACCGCTACGAGCAGTACTTC.

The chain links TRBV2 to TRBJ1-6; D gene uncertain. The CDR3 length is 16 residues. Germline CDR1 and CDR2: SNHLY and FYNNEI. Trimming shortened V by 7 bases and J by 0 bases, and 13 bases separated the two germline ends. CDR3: CASMVPESSYNSPLHF. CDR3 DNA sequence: TGTGCCAGCATGGTCCCAGAAAGCTCCTATAATTCACCCCTCCACTTT.

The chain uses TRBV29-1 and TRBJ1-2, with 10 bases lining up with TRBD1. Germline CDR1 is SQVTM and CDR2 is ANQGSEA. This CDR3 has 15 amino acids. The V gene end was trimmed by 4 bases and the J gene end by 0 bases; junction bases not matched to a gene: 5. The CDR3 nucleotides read TGCAGCGTTGGACAGGGGGCTATAGCTAACTATGGCTACACCTTC. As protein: CSVGQGAIANYGYTF.

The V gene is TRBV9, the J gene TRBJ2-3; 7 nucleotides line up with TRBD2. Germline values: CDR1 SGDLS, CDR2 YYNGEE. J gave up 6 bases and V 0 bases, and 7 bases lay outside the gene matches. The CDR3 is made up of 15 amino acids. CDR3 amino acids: CASSVVSGVGDTQYF. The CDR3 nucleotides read TGTGCCAGCAGCGTAGTGAGCGGGGTTGGGGATACGCAGTATTTT.

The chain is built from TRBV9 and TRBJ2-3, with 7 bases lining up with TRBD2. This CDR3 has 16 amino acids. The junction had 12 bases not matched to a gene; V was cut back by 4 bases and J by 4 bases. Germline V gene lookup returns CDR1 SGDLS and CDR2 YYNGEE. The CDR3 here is CASSSPGGVVPDTQYF. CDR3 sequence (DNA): TGTGCCAGCAGCTCTCCGGGGGGAGTAGTCCCAGATACGCAGTATTTT. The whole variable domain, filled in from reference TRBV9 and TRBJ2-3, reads DSGVTQTPKHLITATGQRVTLRCSPRSGDLSVYWYQQSLDQGLQFLIQYYNGEERAKGNILERFSAQQFPDLHSELNLSSLELGDSALYFCASSSPGGVVPDTQYFGPGTRLTVL.

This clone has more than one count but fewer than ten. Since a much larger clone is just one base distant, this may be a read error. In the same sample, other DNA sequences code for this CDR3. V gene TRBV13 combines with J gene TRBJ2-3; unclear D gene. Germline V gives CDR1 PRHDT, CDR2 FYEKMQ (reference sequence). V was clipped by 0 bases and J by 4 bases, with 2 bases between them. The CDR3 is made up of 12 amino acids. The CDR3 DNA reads TGTGCCAGCAGCTTAGGGGCAGATACGCAGTATTTT. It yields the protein CASSLGADTQYF. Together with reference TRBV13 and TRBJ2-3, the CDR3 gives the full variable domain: AAGVIQSPRHLIKEKRETATLKCYPIPRHDTVYWYQQGPGQDPQFLISFYEKMQSDKGSIPDRFSAQQFSDYHSELNMSSLELGDSALYFCASSLGADTQYFGPGTRLTVL.

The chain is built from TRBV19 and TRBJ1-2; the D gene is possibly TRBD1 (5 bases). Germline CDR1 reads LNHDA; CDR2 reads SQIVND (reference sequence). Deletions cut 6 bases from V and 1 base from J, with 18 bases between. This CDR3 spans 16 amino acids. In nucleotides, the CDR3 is TGTGCCAGTAGAACTGTTTTGCAGGGAGGTAACTATGGCTACACCTTC. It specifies CASRTVLQGGNYGYTF.

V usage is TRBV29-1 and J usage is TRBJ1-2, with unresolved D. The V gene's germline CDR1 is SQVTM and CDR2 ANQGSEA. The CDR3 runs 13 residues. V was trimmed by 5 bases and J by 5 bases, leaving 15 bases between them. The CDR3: CSVSSRELYGYTF. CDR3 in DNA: TGCAGCGTTAGTTCCCGAGAGCTATATGGCTACACCTTC.

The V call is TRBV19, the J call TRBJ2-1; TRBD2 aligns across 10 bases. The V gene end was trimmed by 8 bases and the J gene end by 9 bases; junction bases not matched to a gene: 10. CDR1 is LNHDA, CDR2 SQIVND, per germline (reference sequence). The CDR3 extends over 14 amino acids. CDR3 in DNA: TGTGCCAGTCAGAGCGGGGGGGCCGTTTTTGAGCAGTTCTTC. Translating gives CASQSGGAVFEQFF.

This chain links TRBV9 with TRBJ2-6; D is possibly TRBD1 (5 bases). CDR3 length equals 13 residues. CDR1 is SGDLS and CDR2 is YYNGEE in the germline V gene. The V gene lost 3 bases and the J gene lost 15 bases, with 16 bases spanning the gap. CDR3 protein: CASSGAGHMDLTF. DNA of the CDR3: TGTGCCAGCAGCGGGGCAGGGCACATGGACCTGACTTTC.

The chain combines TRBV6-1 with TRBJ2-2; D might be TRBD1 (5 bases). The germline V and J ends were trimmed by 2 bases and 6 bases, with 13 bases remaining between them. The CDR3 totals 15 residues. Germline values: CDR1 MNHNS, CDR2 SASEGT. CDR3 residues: CASSEWQGGAGELFF. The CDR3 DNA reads TGTGCCAGCAGTGAATGGCAGGGTGGGGCCGGGGAGCTGTTTTTT.

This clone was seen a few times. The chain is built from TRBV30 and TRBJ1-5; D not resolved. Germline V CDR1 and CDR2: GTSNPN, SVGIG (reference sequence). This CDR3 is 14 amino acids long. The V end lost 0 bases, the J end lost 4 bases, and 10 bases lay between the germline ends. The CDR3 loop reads CAWSVGRLNQPQHF. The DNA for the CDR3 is TGTGCCTGGAGTGTAGGGCGGCTGAATCAGCCCCAGCATTTT.

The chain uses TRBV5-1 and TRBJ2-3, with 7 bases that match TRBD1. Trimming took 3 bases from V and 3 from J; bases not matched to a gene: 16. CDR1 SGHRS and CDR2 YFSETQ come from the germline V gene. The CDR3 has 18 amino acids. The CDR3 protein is CASSSLGGGTDLTDTQYF. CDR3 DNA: TGCGCCAGCAGCTCCCTCGGAGGTGGGACAGATCTTACAGATACGCAGTATTTT. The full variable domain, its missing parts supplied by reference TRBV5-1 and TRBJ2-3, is KAGVTQTPRYLIKTRGQQVTLSCSPISGHRSVSWYQQTPGQGLQFLFEYFSETQRNKGNFPGRFSGRQFSNSRSEMNVSTLELGDSALYLCASSSLGGGTDLTDTQYFGPGTRLTVL.

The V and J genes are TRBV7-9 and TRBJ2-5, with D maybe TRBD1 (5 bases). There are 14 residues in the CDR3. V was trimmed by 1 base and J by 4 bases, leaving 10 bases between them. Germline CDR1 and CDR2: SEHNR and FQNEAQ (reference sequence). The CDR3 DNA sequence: TGTGCCAGCAGCTTAGTCGCAGGGCGAGAGACCCAGTACTTC. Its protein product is CASSLVAGRETQYF. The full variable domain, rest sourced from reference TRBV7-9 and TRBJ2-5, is DTGVSQNPRHKITKRGQNVTFRCDPISEHNRLYWYRQTLGQGPEFLTYFQNEAQLEKSRLLSDRFSAERPKGSFSTLEIQRTEQGDSAMYLCASSLVAGRETQYFGPGTRLLVL.

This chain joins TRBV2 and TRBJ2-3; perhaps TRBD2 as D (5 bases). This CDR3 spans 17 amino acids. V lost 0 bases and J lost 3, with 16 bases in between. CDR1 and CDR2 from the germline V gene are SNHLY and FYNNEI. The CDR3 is CASSEAGIRAATDTQYF. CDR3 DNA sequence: TGTGCCAGCAGTGAAGCGGGTATTCGAGCGGCAACAGATACGCAGTATTTT.

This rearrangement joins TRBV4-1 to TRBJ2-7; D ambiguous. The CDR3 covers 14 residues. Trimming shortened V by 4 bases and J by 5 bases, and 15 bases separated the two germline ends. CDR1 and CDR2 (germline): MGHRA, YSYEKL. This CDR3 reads CASSRGTGLDEQYF. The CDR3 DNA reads TGCGCCAGCAGCCGAGGAACTGGGCTGGACGAGCAGTACTTC.

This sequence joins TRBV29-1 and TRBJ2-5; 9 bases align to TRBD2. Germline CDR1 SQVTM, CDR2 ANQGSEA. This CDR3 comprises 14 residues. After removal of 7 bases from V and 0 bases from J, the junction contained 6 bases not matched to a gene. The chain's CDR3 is CSAERGEYQETQYF. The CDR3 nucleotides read TGCAGCGCTGAGCGGGGGGAATACCAAGAGACCCAGTACTTC.

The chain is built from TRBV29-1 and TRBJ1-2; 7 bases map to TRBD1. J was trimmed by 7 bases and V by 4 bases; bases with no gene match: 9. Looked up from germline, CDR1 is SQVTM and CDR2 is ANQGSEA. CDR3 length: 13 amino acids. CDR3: CSVVILQGGGYTF. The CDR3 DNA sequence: TGCAGCGTTGTAATCCTCCAGGGGGGTGGCTACACCTTC.